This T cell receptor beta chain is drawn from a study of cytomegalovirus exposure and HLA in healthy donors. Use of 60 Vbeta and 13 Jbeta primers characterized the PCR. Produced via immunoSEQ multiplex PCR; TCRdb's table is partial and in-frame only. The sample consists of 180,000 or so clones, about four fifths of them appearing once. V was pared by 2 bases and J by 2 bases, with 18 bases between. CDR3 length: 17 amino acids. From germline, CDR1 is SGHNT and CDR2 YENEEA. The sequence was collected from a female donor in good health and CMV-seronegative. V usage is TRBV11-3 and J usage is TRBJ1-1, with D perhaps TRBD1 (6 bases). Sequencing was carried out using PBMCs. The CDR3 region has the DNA TGTGCCAGCAGCTTAAGTAGAATGGGGGCTAGAAACACTGAAGCTTTCTTT. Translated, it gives CASSLSRMGARNTEAFF.